The next 17 T cell receptor beta chains were all read from a single sample in a study of blood T cell repertoires in COVID-19. Method: immunoSEQ multiplex PCR; TCRdb's copy keeps in-frame clones and lacks some. The table has roughly 78,000 clones, approximately 82% seen once. Sequencing input: peripheral blood. The origin of the receptors is a woman of 80 years or more with acute or convalescent COVID-19.

A few counts support this clone. The V and J genes are TRBV5-4 and TRBJ1-1, with D maybe TRBD1 (6 bases). Germline V CDR1 and CDR2: SGHNT, YYREEE (reference sequence). Trimming cost V 1 base and J 5 bases, with 6 bases left between them. The CDR3 loop spans 12 amino acids. In DNA form, the CDR3 reads TGTGCCAGCAGCTTGAGGGGGACTGAAGCTTTCTTT. Translating gives CASSLRGTEAFF.

The chain is built from TRBV7-8 and TRBJ2-2, with D possibly TRBD1 on 6 matching bases. This CDR3 is 14 amino acids long. Germline-derived CDR1 and CDR2 are SGHVS and FQNEAQ. The V and J ends lost 3 bases and 6 bases respectively, with 11 bases between them. CDR3 in amino acids: CASSFLQGSGELFF. CDR3 DNA: TGTGCCAGCAGCTTTCTACAGGGTTCCGGGGAGCTGTTTTTT.

The chain joins TRBV24-1 to TRBJ2-1; maybe TRBD2 (6 bases). Germline values: CDR1 KGHDR, CDR2 SFDVKD. CDR3 length: 14 residues. V was clipped by 9 bases and J by 6 bases, with 17 bases between them. In DNA form, the CDR3 reads TGTGCCACCGAAACCCCGGGACTTATCAATGAGCAGTTCTTC. Translated: CATETPGLINEQFF.

CDR3 amino acids: CASSYSGTGSDGYTF. CDR3 coding DNA: TGTGCCAGCAGTTACTCTGGGACAGGGAGCGATGGCTACACCTTC. The chain recombines TRBV6-5 with TRBJ1-2; 9 bases fit TRBD1. CDR1 is MNHEY and CDR2 is SVGAGI in the germline V gene. The CDR3 length is 15 residues. V trimming: 0 bases; J trimming: 6 bases; junction bases outside the gene matches: 5.

The gene calls are TRBV4-2 and TRBJ2-7, with 8 bases aligning to TRBD2. The CDR3 sequence is 17 residues long. V lost 0 bases and J lost 11; bases outside the gene matches: 18. Germline V gene sequence: CDR1 LGHNA, CDR2 YNFKEQ. The CDR3 DNA reads as TGTGCCAGCAGCCAAGAACGGTCTAGGGCGGGGGGCCCCCAGGAGTACTTC. Protein: CASSQERSRAGGPQEYF.

The chain links TRBV2 to TRBJ1-6; D gene unclear. The CDR3 runs to 13 residues. Germline V gives CDR1 SNHLY, CDR2 FYNNEI. Trimming took off 4 bases at V and 9 bases at J, with 10 bases between the two ends. This CDR3 is CASSGGWTSPLHF. CDR3 DNA: TGTGCCAGCAGTGGAGGGTGGACTTCACCCCTCCACTTT. Drawing the rest from reference TRBV2 and TRBJ1-6, the complete variable domain is EPEVTQTPSHQVTQMGQEVILRCVPISNHLYFYWYRQILGQKVEFLVSFYNNEISEKSEIFDDQFSVERPDGSNFTLKIRSTKLEDSAMYFCASSGGWTSPLHFGNGTRLTVT.

This clone has a handful of counts. The chain employs TRBV7-2 and TRBJ1-1; D unclear. V was shortened by 3 bases and J by 1 base, with 12 bases between the two germline ends. CDR3 size: 15 residues. Germline V CDR1 and CDR2: SGHTA, FQGNSA. CDR3 residues: CASSFSHVKNTEAFF. The CDR3 coding sequence is TGTGCCAGCAGCTTTTCACATGTTAAGAACACTGAAGCTTTCTTT.

The chain employs TRBV19 and TRBJ2-7; perhaps TRBD2 as D (6 bases). V lost 5 bases to trimming and J lost 4 bases, with 12 bases between them. Germline V CDR1 and CDR2: LNHDA, SQIVND (reference sequence). CDR3 length equals 13 residues. CDR3 in amino acids: CASSPRDGYEQYF. In nucleotides, the CDR3 is TGTGCCAGTAGTCCGCGGGACGGATACGAGCAGTACTTC.

The CDR3 reads CASSLDKVTEQFF. CDR3 bases: TGTGCCAGCAGCTTGGACAAAGTCACCGAGCAGTTCTTC. The genes are TRBV5-4 and TRBJ2-1; D gene unclear. Trimming took off 0 bases at V and 10 bases at J, with 11 bases between the two ends. The CDR3 loop spans 13 amino acids. CDR1 is SGHNT, CDR2 YYREEE, per germline (reference sequence). The full variable domain, rest sourced from reference TRBV5-4 and TRBJ2-1, is ETGVTQSPTHLIKTRGQQVTLRCSSQSGHNTVSWYQQALGQGPQFIFQYYREEENGRGNFPPRFSGLQFPNYSSELNVNALELDDSALYLCASSLDKVTEQFFGPGTRLTVL.

The CDR3 DNA is TGCGCCAGCAGCCCCAAGACTAGCGGATCCTACAATGAGCAGTTCTTC. Its translation is CASSPKTSGSYNEQFF. V gene TRBV5-1 combines with J gene TRBJ2-1; 9 nucleotides align to TRBD2. This CDR3 contains 16 residues. The germline gives CDR1 SGHRS, CDR2 YFSETQ. The V gene end was trimmed by 4 bases and the J gene end by 1 base; junction bases not matched to a gene: 6.

This sequence joins TRBV14 and TRBJ1-6; 8 bases align to TRBD1. The germline V gene encodes CDR1 SGHDN and CDR2 FVKESK. The trim removed 4 bases at V and 8 bases at J, leaving 4 bases unmatched. CDR3 length equals 14 residues. The CDR3 sequence: CASSLQGVDSPLHF. Written as DNA, the CDR3 is TGTGCCAGCAGCCTACAGGGGGTGGATTCACCCCTCCACTTT.

This rearrangement joins TRBV6-1 to TRBJ1-4, with D possibly TRBD1 on 6 matching bases. Germline V gives CDR1 MNHNS, CDR2 SASEGT. The CDR3 contains 16 residues. V shed 1 base and J shed 5 bases, with 14 bases lying between them. The CDR3 here is CASSEGQGPLNEKLFF. CDR3 in DNA: TGTGCCAGCAGTGAAGGCCAGGGGCCCTTGAATGAAAAACTGTTTTTT.

This clone was picked up a small number of times. For the CDR3, the DNA is TGTGCCAGCAGTGCCCGGGGTATCGGGGAGCTGTTTTTT. It is translated as CASSARGIGELFF. This chain links TRBV12-3 or TRBV12-4 with TRBJ2-2, with D perhaps matching TRBD2 (5 bases). Trimming took 5 bases from V and 7 from J, leaving 11 bases between them. This CDR3 has 13 amino acids.

This chain connects TRBV30 to TRBJ1-1, with D maybe TRBD1 (6 bases). This CDR3 has 13 amino acids. Germline V CDR1 and CDR2: GTSNPN, SVGIG (reference sequence). Trimming left V 5 bases short and J 1 base short, with 11 bases between. CDR3: CAWGRGANTEAFF. The CDR3 nucleotides read TGTGCCTGGGGCAGGGGCGCGAACACTGAAGCTTTCTTT.

J is TRBJ2-5 and V is TRBV3-1 (or the pseudogene TRBV3-2); the match to TRBD2 covers 8 bases. The CDR3 is 12 residues long. Per the germline V gene, CDR1 is LGHDT and CDR2 is YNNKEL (reference sequence). V shed 7 bases, J shed 10 bases, and the junction held 8 bases outside the gene matches. The CDR3 sequence is CASTGGLGDQYF. The DNA for the CDR3 is TGTGCCAGCACCGGGGGACTAGGGGACCAGTACTTC.

This clone was seen a few times. The chain is built from TRBV24-1 and TRBJ2-1; tentatively, D is TRBD1 (6 bases). Trimming removed 4 bases from V and 1 base from J, with 10 bases in between. The germline CDR1 and CDR2 sequences are KGHDR and SFDVKD. The CDR3 extends over 15 amino acids. The CDR3 nucleotides read TGTGCCACCAGTGACCAAACAGGGTCCTACAATGAGCAGTTCTTC. This encodes CATSDQTGSYNEQFF.

This sequence joins TRBV20-1 and TRBJ2-2; 9 bases agree with TRBD1. The CDR3 totals 15 residues. J lost 2 bases, V lost 3 bases, and 4 bases had no gene match. CDR1 and CDR2 (germline): DFQATT, SNEGSKA (reference sequence). In DNA form, the CDR3 reads TGCAGTGCTAGTCCGGGACAGGGAAACACCGGGGAGCTGTTTTTT. It yields the protein CSASPGQGNTGELFF.